This T cell receptor beta chain was sequenced for a study of T cells in Graves' hyperthyroidism and ophthalmopathy. CDR3 length equals 14 residues. From germline, CDR1 is MNHNS and CDR2 SASEGT. V shed 2 bases and J shed 0 bases, with 8 bases lying between them. This clonotype appeared once. Amplified regions were TCR beta CDR3 sequences from RNA transcripts. The HTBI primer set served for first-round RT-PCR of the TCR CDR3. TCRdb passed the multiplex PCR reads through MiXCR, listing each CDR3 protein once. The table lists about 480,000 distinct CDR3 sequences, approximately 23% of them singletons. Orbital computed tomography and thyroid ultrasound, together with serum TRAb and thyroxine and clinical symptoms, were used for diagnoses.

Sequencing input: blood. The clonotype comes from a woman in her 70s with Graves' ophthalmopathy. This chain links TRBV6-1 with TRBJ2-7; D is unresolved. CDR3 amino acids: CASSEIWGSYEQYF. In DNA, the CDR3 is TGTGCCAGCAGTGAAATCTGGGGCTCCTACGAGCAGTACTTC.